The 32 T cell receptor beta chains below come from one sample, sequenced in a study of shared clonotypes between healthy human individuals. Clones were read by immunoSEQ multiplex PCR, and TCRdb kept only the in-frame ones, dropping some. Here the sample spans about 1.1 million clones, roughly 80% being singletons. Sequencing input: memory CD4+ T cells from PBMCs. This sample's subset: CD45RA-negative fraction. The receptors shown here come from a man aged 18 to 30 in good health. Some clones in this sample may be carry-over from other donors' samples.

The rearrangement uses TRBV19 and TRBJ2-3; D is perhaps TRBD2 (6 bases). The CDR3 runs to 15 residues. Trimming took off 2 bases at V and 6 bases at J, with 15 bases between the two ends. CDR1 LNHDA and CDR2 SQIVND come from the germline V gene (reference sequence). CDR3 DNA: TGTGCCAGTAGTATACTCGGGGGAGTGGAGGATACGCAGTATTTT. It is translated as CASSILGGVEDTQYF.

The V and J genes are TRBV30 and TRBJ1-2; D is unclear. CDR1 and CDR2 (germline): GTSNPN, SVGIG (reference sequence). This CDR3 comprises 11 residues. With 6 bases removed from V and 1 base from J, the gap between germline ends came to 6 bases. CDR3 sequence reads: CACSLNYGYTF. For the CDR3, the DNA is TGTGCCTGTTCGCTTAACTATGGCTACACCTTC. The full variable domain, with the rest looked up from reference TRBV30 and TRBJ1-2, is SQTIHQWPATLVQPVGSPLSLECTVEGTSNPNLYWYRQAAGRGLQLLFYSVGIGQISSEVPQNLSASRPQDRQFILSSKKLLLSDSGFYLCACSLNYGYTFGSGTRLTVV.

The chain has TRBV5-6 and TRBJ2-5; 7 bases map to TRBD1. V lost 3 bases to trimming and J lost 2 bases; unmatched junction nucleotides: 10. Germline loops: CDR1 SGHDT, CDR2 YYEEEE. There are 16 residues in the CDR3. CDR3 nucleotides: TGTGCCAGCAGCTCGTTTTACCGGGACAGTCAAGAGACCCAGTACTTC. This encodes CASSSFYRDSQETQYF.

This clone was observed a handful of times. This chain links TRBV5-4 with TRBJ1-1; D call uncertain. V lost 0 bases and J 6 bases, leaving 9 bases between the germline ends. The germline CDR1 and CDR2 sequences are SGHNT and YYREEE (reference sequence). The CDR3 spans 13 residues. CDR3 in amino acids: CASSLASLAEAFF. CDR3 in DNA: TGTGCCAGCAGCTTGGCGTCACTGGCTGAAGCTTTCTTT. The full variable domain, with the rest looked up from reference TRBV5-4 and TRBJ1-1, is ETGVTQSPTHLIKTRGQQVTLRCSSQSGHNTVSWYQQALGQGPQFIFQYYREEENGRGNFPPRFSGLQFPNYSSELNVNALELDDSALYLCASSLASLAEAFFGQGTRLTVV.

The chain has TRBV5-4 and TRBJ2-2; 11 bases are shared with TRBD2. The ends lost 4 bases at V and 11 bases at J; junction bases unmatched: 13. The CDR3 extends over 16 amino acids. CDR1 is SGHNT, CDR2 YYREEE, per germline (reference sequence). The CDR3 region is CASSPGLAEMGGELFF. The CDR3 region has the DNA TGTGCCAGCAGCCCGGGACTAGCGGAGATGGGGGGCGAGCTGTTTTTT. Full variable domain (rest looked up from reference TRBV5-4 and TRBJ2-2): ETGVTQSPTHLIKTRGQQVTLRCSSQSGHNTVSWYQQALGQGPQFIFQYYREEENGRGNFPPRFSGLQFPNYSSELNVNALELDDSALYLCASSPGLAEMGGELFFGEGSRLTVL.

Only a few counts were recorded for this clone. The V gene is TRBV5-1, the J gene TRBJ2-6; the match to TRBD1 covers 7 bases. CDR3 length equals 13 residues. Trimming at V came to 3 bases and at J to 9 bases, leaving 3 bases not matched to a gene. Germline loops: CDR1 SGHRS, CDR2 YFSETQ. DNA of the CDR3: TGCGCCAGCAGCTGGGACAGCCTCAACGTCCTGACTTTC. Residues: CASSWDSLNVLTF.

The CDR3 spells CASSLVSREQYF. In DNA form, the CDR3 reads TGTGCCAGCAGCTTAGTTTCGCGCGAGCAGTACTTC. The chain recombines TRBV7-2 with TRBJ2-7; D unresolved. The V end lost 1 base, the J end lost 6 bases, and 7 bases lay between the germline ends. There are 12 residues in the CDR3. Looked up from germline, CDR1 is SGHTA and CDR2 is FQGNSA.

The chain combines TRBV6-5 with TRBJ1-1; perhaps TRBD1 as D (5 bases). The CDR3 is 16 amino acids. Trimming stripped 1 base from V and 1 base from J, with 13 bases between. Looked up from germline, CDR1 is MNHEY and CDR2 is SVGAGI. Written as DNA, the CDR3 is TGTGCCAGCAGTTACTTGCCAGGGAGAACGAACACTGAAGCTTTCTTT. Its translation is CASSYLPGRTNTEAFF.

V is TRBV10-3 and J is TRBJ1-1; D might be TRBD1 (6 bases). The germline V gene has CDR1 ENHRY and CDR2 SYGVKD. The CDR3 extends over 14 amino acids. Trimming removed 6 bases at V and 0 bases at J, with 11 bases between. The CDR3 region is CAIRPQGMNTEAFF. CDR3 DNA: TGTGCCATCAGGCCCCAGGGGATGAACACTGAAGCTTTCTTT.

CDR3 DNA sequence: TGTGCCAGCAGCTTAAAACTAGCGGGCACCGGGGAGCTGTTTTTT. Its translation: CASSLKLAGTGELFF. This chain connects TRBV7-3 to TRBJ2-2, with 9 positions matching TRBD2. This CDR3 comprises 15 residues. Germline loops: CDR1 SGHTA, CDR2 FQGTGA. With 1 base clipped from V and 4 bases from J, the junction kept 1 base outside the gene matches.

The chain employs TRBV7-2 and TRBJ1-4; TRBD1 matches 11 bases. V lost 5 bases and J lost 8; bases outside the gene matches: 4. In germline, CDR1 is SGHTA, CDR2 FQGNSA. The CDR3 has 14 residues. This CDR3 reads CASSPWTGGEKLFF. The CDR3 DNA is TGTGCCAGCAGCCCGTGGACAGGGGGCGAAAAACTGTTTTTT.

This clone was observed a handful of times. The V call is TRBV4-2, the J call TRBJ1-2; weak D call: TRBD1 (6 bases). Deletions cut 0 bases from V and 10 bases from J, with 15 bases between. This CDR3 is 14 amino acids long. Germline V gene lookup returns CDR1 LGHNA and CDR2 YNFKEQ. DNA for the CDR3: TGTGCCAGCAGCCAAGAGAGGGACACCCAGACCTACACCTTC. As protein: CASSQERDTQTYTF.

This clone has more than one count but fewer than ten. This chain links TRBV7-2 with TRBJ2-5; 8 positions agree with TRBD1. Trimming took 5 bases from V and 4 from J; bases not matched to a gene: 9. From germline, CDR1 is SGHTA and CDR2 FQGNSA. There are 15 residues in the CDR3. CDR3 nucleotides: TGTGCCAGCAGCCCATGGACAGGGAACGGAGAGACCCAGTACTTC. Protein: CASSPWTGNGETQYF.

The CDR3 region has the DNA TGTGCCAGCAGCGGCTACAGGAACACTGAAGCTTTCTTT. Protein: CASSGYRNTEAFF. The chain links TRBV9 to TRBJ1-1; D unresolved. Germline-derived CDR1 and CDR2 are SGDLS and YYNGEE. V shed 3 bases and J shed 1 base, with 7 bases lying between them. CDR3 length: 13 residues. The full variable domain, its missing parts supplied by reference TRBV9 and TRBJ1-1, is DSGVTQTPKHLITATGQRVTLRCSPRSGDLSVYWYQQSLDQGLQFLIQYYNGEERAKGNILERFSAQQFPDLHSELNLSSLELGDSALYFCASSGYRNTEAFFGQGTRLTVV.

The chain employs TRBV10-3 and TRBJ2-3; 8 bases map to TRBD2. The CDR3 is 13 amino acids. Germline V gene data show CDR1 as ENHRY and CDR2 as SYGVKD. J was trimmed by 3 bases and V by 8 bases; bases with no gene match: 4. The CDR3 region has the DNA TGTGCCATCGCTGCTAGCGGGACAGATACGCAGTATTTT. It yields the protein CAIAASGTDTQYF.

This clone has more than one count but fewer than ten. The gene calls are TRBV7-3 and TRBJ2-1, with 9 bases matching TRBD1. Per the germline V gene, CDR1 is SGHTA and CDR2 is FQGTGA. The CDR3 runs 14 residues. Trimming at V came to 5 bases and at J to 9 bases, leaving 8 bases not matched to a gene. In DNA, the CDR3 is TGTGCCAGCAGCCCCGGGACAGGGTTTGGTGAGCAGTTCTTC. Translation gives CASSPGTGFGEQFF.

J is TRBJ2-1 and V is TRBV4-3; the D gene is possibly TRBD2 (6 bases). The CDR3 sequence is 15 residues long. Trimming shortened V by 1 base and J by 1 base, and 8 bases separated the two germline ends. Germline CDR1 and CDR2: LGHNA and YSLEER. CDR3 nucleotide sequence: TGCGCCAGCAGCCAAGGAGCGGGTTCCTACAATGAGCAGTTCTTC. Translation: CASSQGAGSYNEQFF.

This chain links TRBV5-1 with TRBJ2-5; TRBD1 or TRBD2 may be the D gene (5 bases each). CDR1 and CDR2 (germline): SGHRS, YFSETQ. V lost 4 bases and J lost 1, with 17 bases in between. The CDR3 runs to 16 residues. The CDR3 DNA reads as TGCGCCAGCAGCCGGCTAGATGGGACGAGCCAAGAGACCCAGTACTTC. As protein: CASSRLDGTSQETQYF.

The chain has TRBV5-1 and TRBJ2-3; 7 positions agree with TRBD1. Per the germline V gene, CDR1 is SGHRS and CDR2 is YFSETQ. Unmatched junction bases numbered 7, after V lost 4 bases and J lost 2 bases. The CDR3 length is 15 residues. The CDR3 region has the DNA TGCGCCAGCAGCCCGGCACAGGGGCCCACAGATACGCAGTATTTT. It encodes CASSPAQGPTDTQYF.

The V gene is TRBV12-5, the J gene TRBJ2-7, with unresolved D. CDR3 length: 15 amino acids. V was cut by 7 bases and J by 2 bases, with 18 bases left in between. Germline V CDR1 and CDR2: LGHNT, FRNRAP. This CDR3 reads CASAQEMGKTYEQYF. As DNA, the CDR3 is TGTGCTAGTGCCCAAGAGATGGGGAAAACCTACGAGCAGTACTTC.

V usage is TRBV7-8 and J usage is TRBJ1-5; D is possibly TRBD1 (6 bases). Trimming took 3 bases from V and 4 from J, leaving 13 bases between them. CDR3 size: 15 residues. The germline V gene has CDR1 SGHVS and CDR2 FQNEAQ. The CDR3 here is CASSLYRTENQPQHF. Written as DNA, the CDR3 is TGTGCCAGCAGCTTGTACCGGACAGAAAATCAGCCCCAGCATTTT. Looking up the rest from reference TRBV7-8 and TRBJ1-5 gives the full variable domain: GAGVSQSPRYKVAKRGQDVALRCDPISGHVSLFWYQQALGQGPEFLTYFQNEAQLDKSGLPSDRFFAERPEGSVSTLKIQRTQQEDSAVYLCASSLYRTENQPQHFGDGTRLSIL.

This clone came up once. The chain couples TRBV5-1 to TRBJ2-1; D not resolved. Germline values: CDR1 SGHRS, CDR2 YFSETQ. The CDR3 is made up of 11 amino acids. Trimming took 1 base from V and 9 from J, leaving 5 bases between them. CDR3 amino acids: CASSLKAEQFF. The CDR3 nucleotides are TGCGCCAGCAGCTTGAAGGCTGAGCAGTTCTTC.

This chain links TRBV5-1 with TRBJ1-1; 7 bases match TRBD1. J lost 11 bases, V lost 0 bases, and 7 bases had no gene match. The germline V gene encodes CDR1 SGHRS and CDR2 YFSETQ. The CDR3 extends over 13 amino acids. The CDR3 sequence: CASSLDEGGRAFF. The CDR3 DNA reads TGCGCCAGCAGCTTGGATGAAGGGGGCCGGGCTTTCTTT.

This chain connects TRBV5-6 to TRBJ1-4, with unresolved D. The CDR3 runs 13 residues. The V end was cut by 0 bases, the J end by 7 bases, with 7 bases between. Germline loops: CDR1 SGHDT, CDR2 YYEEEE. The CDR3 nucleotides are TGTGCCAGCAGCTTGGAGAGAAGTGAAAAACTGTTTTTT. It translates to CASSLERSEKLFF.

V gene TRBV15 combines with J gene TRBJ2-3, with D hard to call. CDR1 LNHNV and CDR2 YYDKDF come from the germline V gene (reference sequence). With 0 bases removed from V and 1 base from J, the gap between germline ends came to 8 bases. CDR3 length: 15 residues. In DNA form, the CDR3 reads TGTGCCACCAGCAGAGATCTCACGGGCACAGATACGCAGTATTTT. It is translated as CATSRDLTGTDTQYF. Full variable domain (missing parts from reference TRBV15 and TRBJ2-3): DAMVIQNPRYQVTQFGKPVTLSCSQTLNHNVMYWYQQKSSQAPKLLFHYYDKDFNNEADTPDNFQSRRPNTSFCFLDIRSPGLGDTAMYLCATSRDLTGTDTQYFGPGTRLTVL.

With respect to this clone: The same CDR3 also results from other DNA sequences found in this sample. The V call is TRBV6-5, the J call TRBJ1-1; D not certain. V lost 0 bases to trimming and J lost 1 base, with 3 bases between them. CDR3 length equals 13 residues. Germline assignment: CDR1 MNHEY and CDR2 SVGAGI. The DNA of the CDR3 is TGTGCCAGCAGTTACTCTCAGAACACTGAAGCTTTCTTT. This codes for CASSYSQNTEAFF.

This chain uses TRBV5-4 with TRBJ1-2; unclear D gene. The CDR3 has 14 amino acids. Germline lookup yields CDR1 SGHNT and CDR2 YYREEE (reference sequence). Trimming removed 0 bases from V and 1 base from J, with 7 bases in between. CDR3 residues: CASSLAGINYGYTF. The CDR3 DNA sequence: TGTGCCAGCAGCTTGGCCGGGATTAACTATGGCTACACCTTC.

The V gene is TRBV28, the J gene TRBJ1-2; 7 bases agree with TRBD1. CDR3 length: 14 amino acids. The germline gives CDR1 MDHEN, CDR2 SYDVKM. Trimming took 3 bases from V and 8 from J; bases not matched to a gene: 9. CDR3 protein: CASSFRTGHRGYTF. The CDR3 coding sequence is TGTGCCAGCAGTTTCCGGACAGGCCATCGCGGCTACACCTTC.

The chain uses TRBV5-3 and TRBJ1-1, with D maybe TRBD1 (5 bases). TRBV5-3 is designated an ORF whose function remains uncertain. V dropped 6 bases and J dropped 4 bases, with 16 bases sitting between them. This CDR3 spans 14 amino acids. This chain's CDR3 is CARKGAYQVTEAFF. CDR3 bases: TGTGCCAGAAAAGGGGCCTACCAGGTCACTGAAGCTTTCTTT.

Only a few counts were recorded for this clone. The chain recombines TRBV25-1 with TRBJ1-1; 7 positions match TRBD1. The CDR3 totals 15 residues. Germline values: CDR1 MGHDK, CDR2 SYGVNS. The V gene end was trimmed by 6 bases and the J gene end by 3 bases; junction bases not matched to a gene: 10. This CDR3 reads CASSPTTGFDTEAFF. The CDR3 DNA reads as TGTGCCAGCAGCCCCACGACAGGGTTCGACACTGAAGCTTTCTTT.

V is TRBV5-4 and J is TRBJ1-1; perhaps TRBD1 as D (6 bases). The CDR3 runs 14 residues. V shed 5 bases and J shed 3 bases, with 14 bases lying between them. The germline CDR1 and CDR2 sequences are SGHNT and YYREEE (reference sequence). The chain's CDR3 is CASSSEGGYTEAFF. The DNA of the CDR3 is TGTGCCAGCAGTTCGGAAGGGGGGTACACTGAAGCTTTCTTT.

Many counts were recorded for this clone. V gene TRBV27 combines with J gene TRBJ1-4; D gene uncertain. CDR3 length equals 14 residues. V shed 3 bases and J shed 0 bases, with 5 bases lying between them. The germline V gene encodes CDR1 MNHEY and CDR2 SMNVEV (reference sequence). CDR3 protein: CASSFWATNEKLFF. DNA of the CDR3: TGTGCCAGCAGTTTTTGGGCAACTAATGAAAAACTGTTTTTT.